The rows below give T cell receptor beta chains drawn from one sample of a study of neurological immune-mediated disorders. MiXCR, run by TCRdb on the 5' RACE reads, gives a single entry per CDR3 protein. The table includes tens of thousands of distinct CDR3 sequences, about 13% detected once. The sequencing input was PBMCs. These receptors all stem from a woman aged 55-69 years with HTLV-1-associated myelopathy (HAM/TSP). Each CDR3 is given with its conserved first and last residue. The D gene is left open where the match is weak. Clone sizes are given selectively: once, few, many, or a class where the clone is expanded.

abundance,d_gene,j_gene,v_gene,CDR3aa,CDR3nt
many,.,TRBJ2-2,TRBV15,CATSRDQQENTGELFF,TGTGCCACCAGCAGAGATCAGCAGGAGAACACCGGGGAGCTGTTTTTT
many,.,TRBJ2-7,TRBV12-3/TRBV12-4,CASSLGGSHSYEQYF,TGTGCCAGCAGTTTAGGCGGGTCCCACTCCTACGAGCAGTACTTC
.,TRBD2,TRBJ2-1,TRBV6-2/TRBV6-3,CASSRGGAKNEQFF,TGTGCCAGCAGCCGGGGGGGTGCGAAGAATGAGCAGTTCTTC
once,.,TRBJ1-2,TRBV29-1,CSVEDACRGVNGYTF,TGCAGCGTTGAAGATGCGTGCAGGGGAGTAAATGGCTACACCTTC
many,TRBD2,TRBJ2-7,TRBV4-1,CASSQSRGLADYEQYF,TGCGCCAGCAGCCAGTCCCGGGGACTAGCGGACTACGAGCAGTACTTC
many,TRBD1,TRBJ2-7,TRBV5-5,CASSPGTGGWYEQYF,TGTGCCAGCAGCCCCGGGACAGGGGGCTGGTACGAGCAGTACTTC
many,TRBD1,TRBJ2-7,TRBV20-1,CSANARDRKTYEQYF,TGCAGTGCCAACGCCCGGGACAGAAAAACCTACGAGCAGTACTTC
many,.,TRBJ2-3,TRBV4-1,CASSQGTGSTDTQYF,TGCGCCAGCAGCCAAGGCACAGGGAGCACAGATACGCAGTATTTT
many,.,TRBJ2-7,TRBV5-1,CASSPSGQGAREQYF,TGCGCCAGCAGCCCGTCAGGGCAGGGCGCGAGGGAGCAGTACTTC
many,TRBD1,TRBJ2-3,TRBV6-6,CATKKGGQGADTQYF,TGTGCCACCAAAAAGGGGGGACAGGGGGCCGATACGCAGTATTTT
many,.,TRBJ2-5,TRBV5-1,CASSPRRGAAQETQYF,TGCGCCAGCAGCCCACGTAGGGGGGCAGCGCAAGAGACCCAGTACTTC
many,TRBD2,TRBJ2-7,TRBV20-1,CSARSGSGRYEQYF,TGCAGTGCTAGGAGTGGTAGCGGGAGGTACGAGCAGTACTTC
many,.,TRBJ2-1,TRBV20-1,CSARPSLAYNEQFF,TGCAGTGCTAGACCCTCACTAGCATACAATGAGCAGTTCTTC
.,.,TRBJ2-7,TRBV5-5,CASSPTELSGVQYF,TGTGCCAGCAGCCCCACCGAGCTCAGTGGAGTGCAGTACTTC
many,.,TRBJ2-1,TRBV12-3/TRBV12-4,CASSFGDEQFF,TGTGCCAGCAGTTTCGGTGATGAGCAGTTCTTC
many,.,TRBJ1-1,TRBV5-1,CASSDTGGTTEAFF,TGCGCCAGCAGCGATACGGGGGGAACCACTGAAGCTTTCTTT
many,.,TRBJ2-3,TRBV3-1,CASSQDLWGSTDTQYF,TGTGCCAGCAGCCAAGATCTGTGGGGGAGCACAGATACGCAGTATTTT
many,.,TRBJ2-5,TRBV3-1,CASSQETLVETQYF,TGTGCCAGCAGCCAAGAAACTTTGGTCGAGACCCAGTACTTC
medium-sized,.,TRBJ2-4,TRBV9,CASSEGGGELDIQYF,TGTGCCAGCAGCGAGGGGGGCGGGGAGCTTGACATTCAGTACTTC
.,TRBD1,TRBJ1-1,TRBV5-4,CASNYPGQGGTEAFF,TGTGCCAGCAACTATCCGGGACAGGGAGGCACTGAAGCTTTCTTT
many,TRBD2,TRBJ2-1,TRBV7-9,CASSFSGRRQFF,TGTGCCAGCAGCTTTAGCGGGAGAAGGCAGTTCTTC
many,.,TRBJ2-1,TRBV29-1,CSVVRSSSYNEQFF,TGCAGCGTTGTTCGCTCTAGCTCCTACAATGAGCAGTTCTTC
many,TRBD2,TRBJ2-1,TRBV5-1,CASSLVTSGMNEQFF,TGCGCCAGCAGCTTGGTAACTAGCGGGATGAATGAGCAGTTCTTC
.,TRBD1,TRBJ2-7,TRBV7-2,CASSFLGQGSSEQYF,TGTGCCAGCAGCTTTTTGGGACAGGGGTCTTCCGAGCAGTACTTC
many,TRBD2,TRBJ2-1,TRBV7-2,CASSLVPGTSGGGNEQFF,TGTGCCAGCAGCTTAGTTCCCGGGACTAGCGGGGGGGGCAATGAGCAGTTCTTC
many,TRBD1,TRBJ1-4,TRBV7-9,CASSLRKYTGARFDEKLFF,TGTGCCAGCAGCTTACGGAAATACACAGGGGCTCGCTTCGACGAAAAACTGTTTTTT
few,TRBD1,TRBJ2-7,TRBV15,CATSGDRAAYEQYF,TGTGCCACCAGCGGGGACAGGGCCGCCTACGAGCAGTACTTC
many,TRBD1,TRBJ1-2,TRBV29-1,CSVERDSYGYTF,TGCAGCGTTGAAAGGGACAGCTATGGCTACACCTTC
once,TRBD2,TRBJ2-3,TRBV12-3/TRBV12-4,CASSRGLAGADTQYF,TGTGCCAGCAGCAGGGGACTAGCGGGAGCAGATACGCAGTATTTT
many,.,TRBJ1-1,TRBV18,CASSPQRASENTEAFF,TGTGCCAGCTCACCACAAAGGGCCTCCGAGAACACTGAAGCTTTCTTT
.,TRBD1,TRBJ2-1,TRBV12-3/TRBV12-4,CASSTTGPYNEQFF,TGTGCCAGCAGCACGACAGGGCCCTACAATGAGCAGTTCTTC
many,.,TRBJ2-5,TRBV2,CASRGGVAQETQYF,TGTGCCAGCAGGGGTGGGGTGGCCCAAGAGACCCAGTACTTC
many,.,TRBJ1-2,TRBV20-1,CSARDSGKGVGDGYTF,TGCAGTGCTAGAGATTCCGGGAAAGGGGTGGGGGACGGCTACACCTTC